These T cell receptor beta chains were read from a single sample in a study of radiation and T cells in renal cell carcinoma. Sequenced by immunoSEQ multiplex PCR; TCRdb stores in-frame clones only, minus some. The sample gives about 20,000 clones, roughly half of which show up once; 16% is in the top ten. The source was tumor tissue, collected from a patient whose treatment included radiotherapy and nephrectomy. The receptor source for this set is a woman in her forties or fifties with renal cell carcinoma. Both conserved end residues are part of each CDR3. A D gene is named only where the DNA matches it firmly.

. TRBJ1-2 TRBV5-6 CASSLLGRDGYTF
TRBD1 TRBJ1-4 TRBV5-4 CASSFRDRNEKLFF
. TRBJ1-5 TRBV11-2 CASSSKLGGPQHF
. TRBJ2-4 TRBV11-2 CASSPDTFIAKNIQYF
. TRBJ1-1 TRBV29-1 CSVGVPGTEAFF
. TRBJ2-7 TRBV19 CASSIRPGISYEQYF
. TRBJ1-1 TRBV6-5 CASSTLNTEAFF
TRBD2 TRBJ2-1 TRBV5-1 CASRGTPEAGRNNEQFF
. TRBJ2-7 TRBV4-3 CASSQELLSREQYF
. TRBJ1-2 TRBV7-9 CASSLAGDYGYTF
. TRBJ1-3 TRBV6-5 CASSSEGLGGNTIYF
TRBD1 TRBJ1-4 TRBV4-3 CASSLRRAGGRVNEKLFF
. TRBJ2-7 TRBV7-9 CASSFLQGYEQYF
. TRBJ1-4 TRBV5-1 CASRRTAGATTNEKLFF
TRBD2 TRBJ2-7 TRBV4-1 CASSDLAGGRPYEQYF
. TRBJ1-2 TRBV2 CASRRGYGYTF
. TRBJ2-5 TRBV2 CASRFAGQETQYF
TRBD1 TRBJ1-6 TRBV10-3 CAISELVSGQGAGSPLHF
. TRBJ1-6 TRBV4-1 CASSQDSQGYNSPLHF
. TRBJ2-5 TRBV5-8 CASSLGHSLQETQYF
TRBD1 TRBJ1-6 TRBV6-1 CATQGQGNSPLHF
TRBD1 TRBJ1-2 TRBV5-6 CASSSLGTGELRGYTF
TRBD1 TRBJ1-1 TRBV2 CAGDRANTEAFF
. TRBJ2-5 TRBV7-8 CASSLYPGLEETQYF
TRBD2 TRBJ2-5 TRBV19 CASSKGGPWYQETQYF
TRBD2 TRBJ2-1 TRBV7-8 CASSLSGAAYNEQFF